This TCR beta chain was captured in a study of regulatory T cells in long-lasting Graves disease (dated by TCRdb to about 2021). About the full investigation: Antithyroid drugs had been taken for less than 3 months by newly diagnosed Graves' disease patients. Peripheral blood TCR sequencing and RNA sequencing compared persistent Graves' disease patients with newly diagnosed Graves' disease patients. The study was registered as a clinical trial and conducted in China. TCR sequencing covered around 13 persistent and 20 newly diagnosed Graves' disease patients, approximately 33 samples in total. Summary of the overall study and its limitations: The small sample size was acknowledged by the authors as a limitation that may reduce accuracy. Sequencing and analysis were limited to the TCR beta chain. Peripheral blood alone was examined, since thyroid tissue, which constituted the primary lesion, could not be accessed. TRBV28, TRBJ1-2 and TRBJ2-5 were preferentially used in persistent disease, while TRBV20-1 and TRBJ2-1 were favored in newly diagnosed disease. More public clonotypes were shared among persistent patients (around 3,000) than among newly diagnosed patients (966). Compared with newly diagnosed patients, persistent Graves' disease patients had lower TCR Shannon entropy and fewer highly expanded clones, which suggests clonal expansion.

The library was generated by multiplex PCR. The sequencer was an Illumina HiSeq 4000. TCR beta libraries were built with iRepertoire HTBI primers and Arm-PCR amplification of CDR3 regions. PCR products were gel purified before sequencing. As for how the authors treated the data: Gene usage analysis of CDR3 amino acid clonotypes used the approximately 62 TRBV and fewer than 15 TRBJ segments found across samples. COPE and FqMerger were used to merge filtered high-quality paired reads into contigs. Contigs were aligned with BLAST to IMGT TRBV, TRBD and TRBJ reference genes, and CDR3 was defined per IMGT. Highly expanded clones were defined as clonotypes with a frequency above 0.1%. Repertoire diversity was measured by Shannon entropy, and V-J evenness by the Gini coefficient. A clonotype was considered public if more than one individual shared it. Using fastp at Q25 and MiXCR, TCRdb reprocessed the public reads and kept productive beta chains. Rows matching on CDR3 protein sequence are summarized as one entry with the most common DNA and genes. The V and J calls reflect TCRdb's pipeline rather than the authors' work. A total of 400,000 to 550,000 distinct CDR3 sequences appear in this sample, around 17% of them only once. The top ten constitute approximately 22% of the sample.

This clonotype has at least ten counts. The antigen it recognizes is unknown. Per-nucleotide qualities are absent, and no much larger clonotype sits a single base away. V gives up 2 bases and J gives up 0 bases, and the segment between their germline ends measures 11 bases. The CDR3 contains 15 residues, cysteine and phenylalanine counted. Only the CDR3 portion is preserved as DNA: 45 bases, with reading frame beginning at the first base. The germline V gene specifies MDHEN as CDR1 and SYDVKM as CDR2. The sample's time point, from its label and the paper: newly diagnosed GD, antithyroid drugs for less than 3 months. For both TCR sequencing and RNA sequencing, RNA was extracted from PBMCs using TRIzol. The diagnosis of Graves' disease followed American Thyroid Association guidelines. Patients for the study were recruited at an endocrinology department in Xi'an, China. Each patient gave 9 to 10 milliliters of peripheral blood, collected in an EDTA anticoagulant tube. PBMCs were isolated by Ficoll Paque Plus density gradient separation without further T cell sorting. An Agilent 2100 Bioanalyzer and agarose gel were used to assess RNA quality, and a NanoDrop 2000 was used to measure RNA concentration.

The same sample was also used in a study of T cells in Graves' hyperthyroidism and ophthalmopathy. The second investigation adds: Graves' hyperthyroidism was defined as stable when no progression to ophthalmopathy occurred over 18 months of follow-up. Hyperthyroidism patients were newly diagnosed, with disease duration under 2 months, and aged 18 to 65 years. The study excluded patients with uncontrolled infections, other autoimmune diseases, pregnancy or lactation. Clinical symptoms, serum thyroxine and TRAb, thyroid ultrasound, and orbital computed tomography formed the basis for the diagnoses. The first round of RT-PCR for the TCR CDR3 was performed with the HTBI primer set and the Qiagen OneStep RT-PCR kit. Most expanded thyroid clonotypes (frequency above 0.001) were also found in blood, which suggests that blood repertoires may mirror thyroid immune responses. A model built on a 13 V-J signature distinguished ophthalmopathy from stable hyperthyroidism, reaching over 85% sensitivity and about 81% specificity in cross-validation and 80%/75% in testing. In validation, the model predicted progression to ophthalmopathy a median of about 6.8 months before onset, with roughly 70% sensitivity and roughly 73% specificity. To identify TCR V-J signatures that set the groups apart, the researchers used a discovery cohort of about a hundred patients, made up of around 42 with Graves' ophthalmopathy and 57 with stable Graves' hyperthyroidism. Whether ophthalmopathy could be predicted prospectively was tested in an independent validation cohort made up of some 20 hyperthyroidism patients plus 17 patients who later progressed to ophthalmopathy. The 100 discovery patients were randomly split 7:3 into training and test sets. In addition, the study compared T-cell repertoires in thyroid tissue and in blood from 6 or 7 Graves' hyperthyroidism patients. Following sampling, methimazole starting at 30 mg daily was given to hyperthyroidism patients, and high-dose intravenous methylprednisolone was given to ophthalmopathy patients. Libraries were constructed in a second round of multiplex PCR, after which size selection and purification were carried out. Paired-end sequencing of the libraries was performed with 100 bp reads on an Illumina HiSeq2000. SOAPnuke was used to process the raw data, throwing out any read that contained adapters or uncalled bases, had a mean Phred below 15, or lacked an exact constant-primer or identifier match. High-quality paired reads were merged with COPE v1.2.5, and unique nucleotide sequences were defined as clonotypes. Clonotypes were aligned to IMGT TRBV, TRBD and TRBJ reference segments using MiTCR v1.1. The analysis was restricted to V-J combinations with a frequency above 0.0001, which together covered over 99% of the repertoires. A TCS score was defined as the ratio between F50 (clonal expansion) and ExV (chaos), using BLOSUM62-based TCRdist between CDR3 peptides within each V-J. Welch's t-statistics and random forest reduced 514 V-J features to 10 to 15, which were used in a naive Bayes classifier (R e1071). Sample size was not statistically predetermined, and investigators were not blinded to group allocation. The paper describes TCR Vbeta CDR3 sequencing of around 130 peripheral blood samples, made up of approximately 40 ophthalmopathy patients, over 70 hyperthyroidism patients and 17 progressor patients.

The material sequenced was peripheral blood mononuclear cells (PBMCs), taken at new diagnosis, from a patient treated with antithyroid drugs. The chain employs TRBV28 and TRBJ2-7; the D gene remains uncertain. The receptor was isolated from a woman aged 18-35 years with Graves disease. Donor details come from another sample of the same person, matched by shared clones. The nucleotides read TGTGCCAGCAGTTTAGGGCGAAAAGACTCCTACGAGCAGTACTTC. Translated, it reads CASSLGRKDSYEQYF.